The subject of this entry is one TCR beta chain. Antigen: not known. Other nucleotide sequences from this sample produce the same CDR3. The CDR3 has 14 residues. Germline CDR1 SGHTA, CDR2 FQGNSA. V dropped 5 bases and J dropped 4; count of bases not matched to a gene: 5. This entry comes from a study of beta chain features in type 1 diabetes. Study-level results: Patients' naive, central memory and regulatory TCRB repertoires appeared more alike than those of healthy donors. Cells that show high TCR expression could be over-represented by cDNA sequencing.

What was sequenced were expressed TCRB transcripts, since all of the isolated RNA had been reverse transcribed. The repertoire was sequenced with immunoSEQ multiplex PCR; TCRdb's copy has only in-frame clones and lacks some. Among around 190,000 clones listed, more than 10% were seen once. The material sequenced was central memory CD4+ T cells from blood. The chain employs TRBV7-2 and TRBJ2-3, with TRBD2 matching over 8 bases. The clonotype was recovered from a woman under 30 in good health. The CDR3 is CASSPGLAPDTQYF. The CDR3 DNA is TGTGCCAGCAGCCCCGGACTAGCTCCAGATACGCAGTATTTT.